Listed below are T cell receptor beta chains from one sample, sequenced in a study of glioma-infiltrating T cells. Each CDR3 protein gets one entry after TCRdb re-called the multiplex PCR reads with MiXCR. The table lists 150,000 to 200,000 distinct CDR3 sequences, approximately 30% of them singletons. The sequenced material came from glioma tissue, nonneoplastic brain tissue, or PBMCs (not recorded which). Receptors were obtained from a human donor with low-grade glioma or glioblastoma, undergoing nonglioma brain surgery, or in good health (not recorded which). Both conserved end residues are part of each CDR3.

j_call	v_call	cdr3_aa
TRBJ1-2	TRBV15	CAASDRVNGYTF
TRBJ1-1	TRBV10-3	CAISELWDNAKAFF
TRBJ2-2	TRBV7-2	CASSFKTRTGELFF
TRBJ1-1	TRBV19	CATRAGEFTEAFF
TRBJ1-1	TRBV27	CASSNYNGTETEAFF
TRBJ2-7	TRBV6-1	CASREPGLATENYF
TRBJ2-5	TRBV19	CASSVQGTSRQETQYF
TRBJ1-5	TRBV7-9	CASSLANGGQPQHF
TRBJ2-5	TRBV20-1	CSAVGTGKTQYF
TRBJ2-3	TRBV7-2	CASSLPPTLNTQYF
TRBJ2-2	TRBV6-2/TRBV6-3	CASSSGVLNTGELFF
TRBJ2-1	TRBV20-1	CSALASGRTNEQFF
TRBJ1-5	TRBV10-3	CAISAGQLNQPQHF
TRBJ2-5	TRBV27	CASSSDPRREETQYF
TRBJ1-3	TRBV7-8	CASRRGRGVRPGDTIYF
TRBJ2-1	TRBV27	CAGITGAAYNEQFF
TRBJ2-5	TRBV18	CASSLLGRNQETQYF